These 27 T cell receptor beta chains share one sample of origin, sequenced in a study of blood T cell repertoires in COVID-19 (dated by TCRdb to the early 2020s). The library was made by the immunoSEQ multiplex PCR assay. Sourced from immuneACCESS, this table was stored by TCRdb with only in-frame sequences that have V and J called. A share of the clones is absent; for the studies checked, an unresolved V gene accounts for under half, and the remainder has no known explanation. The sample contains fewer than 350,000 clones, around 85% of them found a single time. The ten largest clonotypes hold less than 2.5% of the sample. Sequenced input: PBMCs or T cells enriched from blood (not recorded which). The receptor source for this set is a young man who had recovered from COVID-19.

CDR3 loop: CASSKPWDTSYEQYF. The DNA for the CDR3 is TGTGCCAGCAGCAAACCATGGGACACCTCCTACGAGCAGTACTTC. The chain links TRBV21-1 to TRBJ2-7; whether TRBD1, the table's D call, matches the DNA was not checked. TRBV21-1 constitutes a pseudogene. This CDR3 has 15 residues.

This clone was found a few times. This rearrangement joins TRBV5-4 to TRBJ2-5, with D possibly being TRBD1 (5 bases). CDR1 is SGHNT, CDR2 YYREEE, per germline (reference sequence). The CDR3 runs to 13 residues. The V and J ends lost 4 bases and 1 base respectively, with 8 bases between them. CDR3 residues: CASSPTAQETQYF. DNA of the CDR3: TGTGCCAGCAGCCCGACAGCCCAAGAGACCCAGTACTTC.

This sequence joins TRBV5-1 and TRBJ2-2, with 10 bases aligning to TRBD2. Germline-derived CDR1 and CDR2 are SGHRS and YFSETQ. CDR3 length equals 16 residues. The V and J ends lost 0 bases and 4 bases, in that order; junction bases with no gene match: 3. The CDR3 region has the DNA TGCGCCAGCAGCTTGGCCAGCGGGGGGGCCACCGGGGAGCTGTTTTTT. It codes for CASSLASGGATGELFF. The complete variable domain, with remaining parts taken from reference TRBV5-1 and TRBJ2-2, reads KAGVTQTPRYLIKTRGQQVTLSCSPISGHRSVSWYQQTPGQGLQFLFEYFSETQRNKGNFPGRFSGRQFSNSRSEMNVSTLELGDSALYLCASSLASGGATGELFFGEGSRLTVL.

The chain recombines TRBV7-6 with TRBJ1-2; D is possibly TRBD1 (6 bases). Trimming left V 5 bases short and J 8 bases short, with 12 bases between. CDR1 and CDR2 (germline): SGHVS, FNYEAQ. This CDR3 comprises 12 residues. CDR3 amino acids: CASSPPGGGYTF. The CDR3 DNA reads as TGTGCCAGCAGCCCCCCGGGGGGCGGCTACACCTTC. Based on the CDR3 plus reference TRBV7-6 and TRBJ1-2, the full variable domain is GAGVSQSPRYKVTKRGQDVALRCDPISGHVSLYWYRQALGQGPEFLTYFNYEAQQDKSGLPNDRFSAERPEGSISTLTIQRTEQRDSAMYRCASSPPGGGYTFGSGTRLTVV.

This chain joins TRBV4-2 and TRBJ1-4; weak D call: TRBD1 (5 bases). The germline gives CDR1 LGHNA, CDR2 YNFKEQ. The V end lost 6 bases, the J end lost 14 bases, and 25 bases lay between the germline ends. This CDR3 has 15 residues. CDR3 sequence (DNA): TGTGCCAGCAGGAAAAGTCACCCCCGACCGGGACTTCTGTTTTTT. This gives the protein CASRKSHPRPGLLFF.

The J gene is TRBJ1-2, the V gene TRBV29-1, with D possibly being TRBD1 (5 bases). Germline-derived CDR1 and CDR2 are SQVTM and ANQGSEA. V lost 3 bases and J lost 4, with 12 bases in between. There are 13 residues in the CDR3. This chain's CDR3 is CSVDTGRGYGYTF. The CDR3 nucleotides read TGCAGCGTTGACACAGGCCGAGGCTATGGCTACACCTTC.

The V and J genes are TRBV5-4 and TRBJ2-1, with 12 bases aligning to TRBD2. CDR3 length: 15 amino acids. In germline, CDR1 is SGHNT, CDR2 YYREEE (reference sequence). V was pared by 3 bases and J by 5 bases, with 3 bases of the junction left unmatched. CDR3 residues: CASSSGTSGHNEQFF. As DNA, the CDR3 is TGTGCCAGCAGCTCAGGGACTAGCGGGCACAATGAGCAGTTCTTC.

CDR3 residues: CASGTSGGYEQYF. The CDR3 coding sequence is TGTGCCAGCGGGACTAGCGGGGGGTACGAGCAGTACTTC. This chain links TRBV4-2 with TRBJ2-7, with 15 nucleotides matching TRBD2. The CDR3 runs 13 residues. CDR1 and CDR2 (germline): LGHNA, YNFKEQ. The V segment lost 8 bases and the J segment 4 bases; nucleotides outside the gene matches: 0.

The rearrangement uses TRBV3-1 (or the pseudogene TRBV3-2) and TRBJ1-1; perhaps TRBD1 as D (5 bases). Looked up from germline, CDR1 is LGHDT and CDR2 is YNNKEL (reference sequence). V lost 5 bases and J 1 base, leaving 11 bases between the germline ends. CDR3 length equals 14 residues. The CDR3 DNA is TGTGCCAGCAGCGCGGGACTCCAGAACACTGAAGCTTTCTTT. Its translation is CASSAGLQNTEAFF.

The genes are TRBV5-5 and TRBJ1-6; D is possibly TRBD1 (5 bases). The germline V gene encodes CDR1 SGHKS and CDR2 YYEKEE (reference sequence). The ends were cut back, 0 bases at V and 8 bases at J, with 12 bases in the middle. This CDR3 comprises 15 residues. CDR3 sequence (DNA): TGTGCCAGCAGCTTGGAGGGCAGGGTAGATTCACCCCTCCACTTT. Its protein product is CASSLEGRVDSPLHF.

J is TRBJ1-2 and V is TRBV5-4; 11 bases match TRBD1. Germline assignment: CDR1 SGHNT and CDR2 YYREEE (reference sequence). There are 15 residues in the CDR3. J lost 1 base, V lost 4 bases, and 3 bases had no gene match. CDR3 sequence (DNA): TGTGCCAGCAGCGGCGGGACAGGGGGTAACTATGGCTACACCTTC. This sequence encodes CASSGGTGGNYGYTF.

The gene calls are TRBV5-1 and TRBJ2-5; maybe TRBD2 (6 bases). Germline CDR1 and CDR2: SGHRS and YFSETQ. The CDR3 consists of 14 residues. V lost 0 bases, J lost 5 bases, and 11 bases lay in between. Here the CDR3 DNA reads TGCGCCAGCAGCTTGGTAGTGGCGGGGGAGACCCAGTACTTC. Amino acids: CASSLVVAGETQYF.

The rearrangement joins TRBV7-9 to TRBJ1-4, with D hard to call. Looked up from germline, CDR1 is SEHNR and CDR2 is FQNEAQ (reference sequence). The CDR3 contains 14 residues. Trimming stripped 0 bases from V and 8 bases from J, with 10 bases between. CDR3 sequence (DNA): TGTGCCAGCAGCTTAGCGGAGGGCCGGGAAAAACTGTTTTTT. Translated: CASSLAEGREKLFF.

The DNA for the CDR3 is TGCGCCAGCAGCCAAGAATTCACGCGACACTCGAACACCGGGGAGCTGTTTTTT. Translating gives CASSQEFTRHSNTGELFF. The rearrangement joins TRBV4-3 to TRBJ2-2, with unresolved D. The V end was cut by 0 bases, the J end by 0 bases, with 14 bases between. The CDR3 is made up of 18 amino acids. CDR1 is LGHNA, CDR2 YSLEER, per germline.

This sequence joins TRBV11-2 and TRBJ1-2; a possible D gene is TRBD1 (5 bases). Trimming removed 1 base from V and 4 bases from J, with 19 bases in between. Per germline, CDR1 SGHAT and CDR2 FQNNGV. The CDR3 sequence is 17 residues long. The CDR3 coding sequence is TGTGCCAGCAGCTTAGTACTTGGGCAGGGAGGGAGCTATGGCTACACCTTC. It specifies CASSLVLGQGGSYGYTF.

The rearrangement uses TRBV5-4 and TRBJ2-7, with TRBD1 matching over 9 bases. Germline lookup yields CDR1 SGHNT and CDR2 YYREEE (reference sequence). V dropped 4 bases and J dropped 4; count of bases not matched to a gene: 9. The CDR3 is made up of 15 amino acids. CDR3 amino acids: CASSAGTGSRYEQYF. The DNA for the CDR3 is TGTGCCAGCAGCGCGGGGACAGGGAGTCGGTACGAGCAGTACTTC.

The CDR3: CASSSREGSYNSPLHF. The CDR3 nucleotides read TGTGCCAGCAGCTCCCGGGAGGGCTCCTATAATTCACCCCTCCACTTT. J is TRBJ1-6 and V is TRBV7-8, with D unresolved. The germline V gene has CDR1 SGHVS and CDR2 FQNEAQ. The CDR3 is 16 amino acids. Trimming cost V 4 bases and J 0 bases, with 10 bases left between them.

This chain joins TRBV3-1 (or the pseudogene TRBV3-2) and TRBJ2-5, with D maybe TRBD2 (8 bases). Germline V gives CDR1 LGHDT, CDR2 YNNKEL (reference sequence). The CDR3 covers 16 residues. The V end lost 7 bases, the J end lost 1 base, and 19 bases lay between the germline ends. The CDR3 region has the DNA TGTGCCAGCACCGGGGGGGGACAGATCAGCCAAGAGACCCAGTACTTC. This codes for CASTGGGQISQETQYF.

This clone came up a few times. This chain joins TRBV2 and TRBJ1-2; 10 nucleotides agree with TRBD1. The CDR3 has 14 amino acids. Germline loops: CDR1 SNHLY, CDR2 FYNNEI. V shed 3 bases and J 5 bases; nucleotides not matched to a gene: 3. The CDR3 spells CASSEGQGPYGYTF. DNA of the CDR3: TGTGCCAGCAGTGAGGGACAGGGGCCATATGGCTACACCTTC. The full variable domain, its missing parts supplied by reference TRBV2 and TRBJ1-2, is EPEVTQTPSHQVTQMGQEVILRCVPISNHLYFYWYRQILGQKVEFLVSFYNNEISEKSEIFDDQFSVERPDGSNFTLKIRSTKLEDSAMYFCASSEGQGPYGYTFGSGTRLTVV.

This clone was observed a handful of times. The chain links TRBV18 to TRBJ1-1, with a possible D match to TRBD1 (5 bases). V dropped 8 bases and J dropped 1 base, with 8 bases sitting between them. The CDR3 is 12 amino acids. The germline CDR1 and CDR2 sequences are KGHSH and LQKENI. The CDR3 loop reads CASQTGNTEAFF. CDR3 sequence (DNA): TGTGCCAGCCAAACAGGGAACACTGAAGCTTTCTTT.

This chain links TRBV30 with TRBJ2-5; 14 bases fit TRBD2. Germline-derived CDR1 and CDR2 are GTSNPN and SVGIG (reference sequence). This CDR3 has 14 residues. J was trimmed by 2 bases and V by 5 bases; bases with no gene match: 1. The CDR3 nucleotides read TGTGCCTGGCGACTAGCGGGGGGGCAAGAGACCCAGTACTTC. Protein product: CAWRLAGGQETQYF.

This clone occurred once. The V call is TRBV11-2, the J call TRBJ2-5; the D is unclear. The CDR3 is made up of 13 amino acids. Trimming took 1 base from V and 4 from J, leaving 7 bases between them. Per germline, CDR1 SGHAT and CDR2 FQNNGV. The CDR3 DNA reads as TGTGCCAGCAGCTTAGGACTCGGAGAGACCCAGTACTTC. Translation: CASSLGLGETQYF.

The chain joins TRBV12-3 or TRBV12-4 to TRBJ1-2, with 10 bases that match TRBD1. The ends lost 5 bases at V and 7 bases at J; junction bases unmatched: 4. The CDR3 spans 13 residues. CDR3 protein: CASSVGQGTGYTF. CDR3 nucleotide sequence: TGTGCCAGCAGTGTGGGACAGGGGACTGGCTACACCTTC.

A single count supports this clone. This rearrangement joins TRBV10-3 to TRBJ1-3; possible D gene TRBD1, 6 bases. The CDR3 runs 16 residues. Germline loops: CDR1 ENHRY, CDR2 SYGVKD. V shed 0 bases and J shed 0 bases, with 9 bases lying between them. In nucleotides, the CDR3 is TGTGCCATCAGTGAGTCGACAGGCTCCTCTGGAAACACCATATATTTT. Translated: CAISESTGSSGNTIYF.

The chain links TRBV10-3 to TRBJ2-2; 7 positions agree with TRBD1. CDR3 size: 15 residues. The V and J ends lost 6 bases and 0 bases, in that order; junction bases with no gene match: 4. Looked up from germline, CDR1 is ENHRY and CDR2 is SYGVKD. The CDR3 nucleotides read TGTGCCATCAGCCCCGGGACAGCGAACACCGGGGAGCTGTTTTTT. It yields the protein CAISPGTANTGELFF.

The CDR3 nucleotides read TGTGCCAGCAGTGACGGGACAGGGGCTAACTATGGCTACACCTTC. This codes for CASSDGTGANYGYTF. The rearrangement joins TRBV6-1 to TRBJ1-2; 10 nucleotides agree with TRBD1. CDR3 size: 15 residues. In germline, CDR1 is MNHNS, CDR2 SASEGT. The J segment lost 0 bases and the V segment lost 3 bases, leaving 1 base of the junction unmatched.

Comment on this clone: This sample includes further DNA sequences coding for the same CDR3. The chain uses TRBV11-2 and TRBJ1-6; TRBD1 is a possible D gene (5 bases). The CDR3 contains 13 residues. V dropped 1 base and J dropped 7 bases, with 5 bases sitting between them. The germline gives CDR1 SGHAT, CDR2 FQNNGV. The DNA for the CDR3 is TGTGCCAGCAGCTTAGGGGGCAATTCACCCCTCCACTTT. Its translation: CASSLGGNSPLHF.